The 20 T cell receptor beta chains reported below all come from one sample, sequenced in a study of CD8+ T cells in alopecia areata. The sequencing template was cDNA reverse transcribed from extracted RNA. Profiled with immunoSEQ multiplex PCR; TCRdb holds only in-frame clones, not every one. The sample carries about 76,000 clones, 29% recorded once. The treatment was: oral pan-JAK inhibitor, 5-10 mg twice daily. The sample here was CD8+ T cells sorted from blood, taken at week 4, from a patient treated with tofacitinib. The source is a human donor with alopecia areata.

In its sample, this clone was seen a few times. The CDR3 DNA reads TGCAGCGCTCGGGGAGAGGTGGGGGTCAACGAGCAGTACTTC. Translation: CSARGEVGVNEQYF. The rearrangement uses TRBV29-1 and TRBJ2-7; D tentatively fits TRBD1 or TRBD2 (5 bases each). The CDR3 is 14 amino acids. V lost 7 bases, J lost 5 bases, and 21 bases lay in between. The germline gives CDR1 SQVTM, CDR2 ANQGSEA.

This clone was counted only a few times. The junction and the germline gene differ at one end; a read error may be behind it. Other DNA sequences in this sample translate to the same CDR3. V is TRBV4-1 and J is TRBJ2-5; the D gene is possibly TRBD2 (6 bases). Germline V gives CDR1 MGHRA, CDR2 YSYEKL. There are 14 residues in the CDR3. CDR3 sequence: CASSQPGDQETQYF. The DNA of the CDR3 is TGTGCCAGCAGCCAACCGGGAGACCAAGAGACCCAGTACTTC.

V and J are TRBV29-1 and TRBJ2-2; D is ambiguous. Germline V lookup: CDR1 SQVTM, CDR2 ANQGSEA. There are 13 residues in the CDR3. Trimming left V 4 bases short and J 1 base short, with 7 bases between. In nucleotides, the CDR3 is TGCAGCGTTGCGGGCTTGAACACCGGGGAGCTGTTTTTT. Residues: CSVAGLNTGELFF.

The V gene is TRBV19, the J gene TRBJ1-1; D is perhaps TRBD1 (6 bases). The length of the CDR3 is 14 residues. CDR1 is LNHDA and CDR2 is SQIVND in the germline V gene (reference sequence). The ends were cut back, 7 bases at V and 5 bases at J, with 17 bases in the middle. The CDR3 region is CASTPGHSGTEAFF. In DNA, the CDR3 is TGTGCCAGTACACCGGGACACTCTGGAACTGAAGCTTTCTTT.

This rearrangement joins TRBV19 to TRBJ2-1, with D perhaps matching TRBD2 (6 bases). The CDR3 contains 15 residues. Germline loops: CDR1 LNHDA, CDR2 SQIVND (reference sequence). The V and J ends lost 1 base and 7 bases respectively, with 14 bases between them. In nucleotides, the CDR3 is TGTGCCAGTAGTATAGCAGCGGGTGTGCGTAATGAGCAGTTCTTC. This encodes CASSIAAGVRNEQFF.

CDR3 sequence reads: CASSFSRGGRTGYTF. CDR3 DNA sequence: TGTGCCAGCAGTTTTAGCAGGGGAGGAAGGACGGGCTACACCTTC. The chain recombines TRBV27 with TRBJ1-2; D is perhaps TRBD1 (6 bases). The V and J ends lost 3 bases and 8 bases respectively, with 19 bases between them. CDR3 length: 15 amino acids. The germline CDR1 and CDR2 sequences are MNHEY and SMNVEV (reference sequence).

This chain uses TRBV7-6 with TRBJ2-3; 8 bases match TRBD2. Germline V lookup: CDR1 SGHVS, CDR2 FNYEAQ. Trimming at V came to 6 bases and at J to 4 bases, leaving 6 bases not matched to a gene. The CDR3 length is 14 residues. CDR3 sequence: CASSHKAGADTQYF. In nucleotides, the CDR3 is TGTGCCAGCAGTCACAAAGCGGGAGCAGATACGCAGTATTTT.

The sample holds a few counts of this clone. This chain connects TRBV2 to TRBJ2-1; unclear D gene. The V gene lost 7 bases and the J gene lost 3 bases, with 16 bases spanning the gap. Germline CDR1 reads SNHLY; CDR2 reads FYNNEI. This CDR3 region has 15 residues. The CDR3 protein is CASNSGLALYNEQFF. The CDR3 DNA sequence: TGTGCCAGCAATTCTGGGCTGGCCCTCTACAATGAGCAGTTCTTC.

Notes on this clone: Additional DNA sequences in this sample encode the identical CDR3. The CDR3 sequence is CASSESGYEQYF. The DNA for the CDR3 is TGTGCCAGCAGTGAATCCGGCTACGAGCAGTACTTC. The genes are TRBV25-1 and TRBJ2-7, with D unclear. This CDR3 has 12 residues. Looked up from germline, CDR1 is MGHDK and CDR2 is SYGVNS. Trimming removed 1 base from V and 3 bases from J, with 4 bases in between.

This clone was recorded a few times. The V gene is TRBV30, the J gene TRBJ1-5; D remains unclear. Germline V lookup: CDR1 GTSNPN, CDR2 SVGIG (reference sequence). The CDR3 runs 14 residues. Trimming cost V 1 base and J 0 bases, with 7 bases left between them. The CDR3 sequence: CAWSGGFSNQPQHF. The CDR3 region has the DNA TGTGCCTGGAGTGGCGGGTTTAGCAATCAGCCCCAGCATTTT.

This clone was counted between two and nine times. The chain links TRBV30 to TRBJ2-5, with D unresolved. This CDR3 is 12 amino acids long. Trimming left V 7 bases short and J 4 bases short, with 13 bases between. Germline V gives CDR1 GTSNPN, CDR2 SVGIG (reference sequence). DNA of the CDR3: TGTGCCTATTCGTTCGGGCCAGAGACCCAGTACTTC. Translating it yields CAYSFGPETQYF.

The chain couples TRBV29-1 to TRBJ2-3, with TRBD1 matching 7 bases. The V and J ends lost 3 bases and 8 bases, in that order; junction bases with no gene match: 11. This CDR3 region has 14 residues. Germline lookup yields CDR1 SQVTM and CDR2 ANQGSEA. The CDR3 region has the DNA TGCAGCGTTGACGCGGCGGGCCCAGGGGGTACGCAGTATTTT. Its protein product is CSVDAAGPGGTQYF.

V and J are TRBV9 and TRBJ2-1; no definite D call. Germline lookup yields CDR1 SGDLS and CDR2 YYNGEE. The CDR3 has 12 amino acids. Trimming removed 4 bases from V and 7 bases from J, with 9 bases in between. The CDR3 region has the DNA TGTGCCAGCAGCTCGAATCAGAATGAGCAGTTCTTC. Its translation: CASSSNQNEQFF. Based on the CDR3 plus reference TRBV9 and TRBJ2-1, the full variable domain is DSGVTQTPKHLITATGQRVTLRCSPRSGDLSVYWYQQSLDQGLQFLIQYYNGEERAKGNILERFSAQQFPDLHSELNLSSLELGDSALYFCASSSNQNEQFFGPGTRLTVL.

The gene calls are TRBV25-1 and TRBJ2-7, with TRBD2 matching over 9 bases. CDR1 is MGHDK, CDR2 SYGVNS, per germline. The V gene end was trimmed by 6 bases and the J gene end by 3 bases; junction bases not matched to a gene: 6. The CDR3 runs 14 residues. The CDR3 bases are TGTGCCAGCAGCGCAGCGGGGGGCAGCTACGAGCAGTACTTC. This translates into CASSAAGGSYEQYF.

This clone was seen only a few times. As DNA, the CDR3 is TGTGCCAGCGCTACTAGGGGCAGCGGGGAGCTGTTTTTT. This codes for CASATRGSGELFF. The chain couples TRBV27 to TRBJ2-2; D possibly matches TRBD1 or TRBD2 (5 bases each). The CDR3 has 13 amino acids. Germline values: CDR1 MNHEY, CDR2 SMNVEV (reference sequence). V was cut by 8 bases and J by 7 bases, with 14 bases left in between.

This clone showed up just a few times. The chain uses TRBV6-5 and TRBJ2-1, with 8 bases identical to TRBD2. This CDR3 contains 14 residues. V trimming: 6 bases; J trimming: 7 bases; junction bases outside the gene matches: 8. Germline CDR1 reads MNHEY; CDR2 reads SVGAGI. CDR3: CASSRQREYNEQFF. CDR3 sequence (DNA): TGTGCCAGCAGCCGACAGCGGGAGTATAATGAGCAGTTCTTC.

The rearrangement links TRBV29-1 to TRBJ1-2; D is uncertain. Trimming removed 5 bases from V and 4 bases from J, with 26 bases in between. This CDR3 region has 17 residues. Germline V gene lookup returns CDR1 SQVTM and CDR2 ANQGSEA. DNA for the CDR3: TGCAGCGTTTATCCCTCTTCGGCAGGACTAGTAGGCTATGGCTACACCTTC. Amino acid sequence: CSVYPSSAGLVGYGYTF.

This clone has more than one count but fewer than ten. The J gene is TRBJ2-7, the V gene TRBV29-1, with TRBD1 matching 8 bases. The CDR3 runs 14 residues. Germline V gene lookup returns CDR1 SQVTM and CDR2 ANQGSEA. The V segment lost 2 bases and the J segment 3 bases; nucleotides outside the gene matches: 6. CDR3: CSVETGQEIYEQYF. In DNA, the CDR3 is TGCAGCGTTGAAACGGGACAGGAAATCTACGAGCAGTACTTC.

The chain carries TRBV7-8 and TRBJ2-7, with 11 positions matching TRBD2. With V trimmed by 5 bases and J by 0 bases, 6 bases remained unmatched. The V gene's germline CDR1 is SGHVS and CDR2 FQNEAQ. This CDR3 has 16 amino acids. CDR3 sequence reads: CASSDRLAGYSYEQYF. The CDR3 coding sequence is TGTGCCAGCAGCGACAGACTAGCGGGATACTCCTACGAGCAGTACTTC.

J is TRBJ2-7 and V is TRBV27, with D tentatively TRBD2 (6 bases). Trimming pared 3 bases from V and 7 bases from J, leaving 13 bases between. This CDR3 is 13 amino acids long. Germline V CDR1 and CDR2: MNHEY, SMNVEV (reference sequence). The CDR3 reads CASSFGGTREQYF. The CDR3 DNA sequence: TGTGCCAGCAGTTTCGGGGGTACAAGGGAGCAGTACTTC.